The next 4 T cell receptor beta chains were all read from a single sample in a study of cytomegalovirus exposure and HLA in healthy donors. It was with 60 Vbeta and 13 Jbeta primers that the PCR ran. TCRdb's copy holds only in-frame clones and misses some; the assay was immunoSEQ multiplex PCR. The sample consists of about 73,000 clones, about 75% of them appearing once. Sequenced sample: PBMCs. These receptors were collected from a man aged 70-80 years in good health and CMV-seronegative.

The rearrangement links TRBV29-1 to TRBJ1-2; no reliable D call. The CDR3 extends over 13 amino acids. V lost 5 bases and J 3 bases, leaving 13 bases between the germline ends. In germline, CDR1 is SQVTM, CDR2 ANQGSEA. DNA of the CDR3: TGCAGCGTTATAAGCACCGGGGACTATGGCTACACCTTC. Amino acids: CSVISTGDYGYTF.

The rearrangement links TRBV18 to TRBJ2-1; no clear D gene. Trimming pared 8 bases from V and 9 bases from J, leaving 17 bases between. Germline loops: CDR1 KGHSH, CDR2 LQKENI. This CDR3 region has 13 residues. CDR3 DNA sequence: TGTGCCAGCCGATTGAGGTTCATGGGTGAGCAGTTCTTC. This translates into CASRLRFMGEQFF.

The genes are TRBV28 and TRBJ1-6, with 8 bases fitting TRBD1. The CDR3 covers 15 residues. The V gene's germline CDR1 is MDHEN and CDR2 SYDVKM. The V and J ends lost 5 bases and 8 bases, in that order; junction bases with no gene match: 8. The CDR3 sequence: CASSTGQGWDSPLHF. Written as DNA, the CDR3 is TGTGCCAGCAGTACAGGACAGGGTTGGGATTCACCCCTCCACTTT.

The chain employs TRBV7-2 and TRBJ2-6; 7 nucleotides line up with TRBD1. There are 17 residues in the CDR3. Germline CDR1 SGHTA, CDR2 FQGNSA. J was trimmed by 0 bases and V by 5 bases; bases with no gene match: 7. The CDR3 spells CASSLTGSSSGANVLTF. As DNA, the CDR3 is TGTGCCAGCAGCCTGACAGGGTCGAGCTCTGGGGCCAACGTCCTGACTTTC.